This T cell receptor (beta chain) was retrieved from a study of CD8 T cells in ankylosing spondylitis. Regarding the study as a whole: It appeared that ankylosing spondylitis blood was characterized by a TCR beta motif of about 8 highly homologous variants. In ankylosing spondylitis patients, matched synovial fluid reportedly showed significant enrichment of disease-linked clones.

In this sample, this clonotype turned up many times. The antigen remains undetermined. A single record per CDR3 protein comes from TCRdb applying MiXCR to the 5' RACE reads. Of roughly 470,000 distinct CDR3 sequences in the sample, 25% to 30% were seen once. The TCR sequence derives from a male donor with ankylosing spondylitis. The sequenced material came from blood, either unsorted or a sorted T cell fraction (not recorded which).

This chain's CDR3 is CASSLGAGNTGELFF. The CDR3, as DNA: TGCGCCAGCAGCTTGGGGGCCGGGAACACCGGGGAGCTGTTTTTT. The rearrangement uses TRBV5-1 and TRBJ2-2; D ambiguous. The V gene lost 0 bases and the J gene lost 1 base, with 7 bases spanning the gap. The germline CDR1 and CDR2 sequences are SGHRS and YFSETQ. CDR3 size: 15 residues.